This entry lists 9 T cell receptor beta chains sequenced from one sample in a study of T-cell reconstitution after alpha-beta-depleted transplantation in children. Unique molecular identifiers were used in preparing the TCRbeta library. TCRdb itself ran the PCR reads through MiXCR, one entry per CDR3 protein. The data contain about 180,000 distinct CDR3 sequences, over 8.5% of them seen just once; the ten biggest clones take up roughly 13%. This sample comprised PBMCs, obtained before TCRalphabeta/CD19-depleted stem cell transplant. The receptor set was obtained from a boy aged 2 to 10 with acute myeloid leukemia, due to receive a stem cell transplant.

This clonotype occurred many times. This sequence joins TRBV29-1 and TRBJ2-7; TRBD2 agrees at 10 bases. Germline CDR1 SQVTM, CDR2 ANQGSEA. The trim removed 2 bases at V and 6 bases at J, leaving 1 base unmatched. CDR3 length: 12 amino acids. The DNA of the CDR3 is TGCAGCGTTGAACTAGCGGGAGCCGAGCAGTACTTC. It translates to CSVELAGAEQYF.

This clonotype has ten or more counts. V and J are TRBV7-2 and TRBJ2-3; 10 bases match TRBD2. The CDR3 is made up of 15 amino acids. Germline CDR1 is SGHTA and CDR2 is FQGNSA. V lost 5 bases and J lost 6; bases outside the gene matches: 8. Here the CDR3 DNA reads TGTGCCAGCAGCCGTAGCGGGGGGACCGGTGATACGCAGTATTTT. Protein: CASSRSGGTGDTQYF.

This clonotype was counted many times. J is TRBJ1-1 and V is TRBV7-9, with D possibly matching TRBD1 (6 bases). The CDR3 covers 13 residues. The V gene's germline CDR1 is SEHNR and CDR2 FQNEAQ (reference sequence). V dropped 7 bases and J dropped 4 bases, with 13 bases sitting between them. CDR3 protein: CASTSGVSTEAFF. The CDR3, as DNA: TGTGCCAGCACCTCAGGGGTGAGCACTGAAGCTTTCTTT.

In this sample, this clonotype turned up a few times. The chain recombines TRBV19 with TRBJ2-2; no clear D gene. Germline values: CDR1 LNHDA, CDR2 SQIVND (reference sequence). CDR3 size: 12 residues. V was trimmed by 6 bases and J by 2 bases, leaving 4 bases between them. CDR3 residues: CASRNNTGELFF. The CDR3 bases are TGTGCCAGTAGAAATAACACCGGGGAGCTGTTTTTT.

This clonotype was found a few times. The chain uses TRBV7-3 and TRBJ2-1, with 11 bases that match TRBD2. This CDR3 is built from 16 residues. Germline V CDR1 and CDR2: SGHTA, FQGTGA. V was pared by 4 bases and J by 9 bases, with 11 bases of the junction left unmatched. The CDR3 nucleotides read TGTGCCAGCAGCTCCCTCTCTAGCGGGAGGATGGGTGAGCAGTTCTTC. Residues: CASSSLSSGRMGEQFF.

This clonotype occurred many times. The CDR3 loop is CASSLARLAGRYTDTQYF. The CDR3 region has the DNA TGTGCCAGCAGCTTAGCGCGACTAGCGGGGAGGTACACAGATACGCAGTATTTT. The rearrangement uses TRBV7-2 and TRBJ2-3, with 11 positions matching TRBD2. Germline V CDR1 and CDR2: SGHTA, FQGNSA. The J segment lost 2 bases and the V segment lost 0 bases, leaving 7 bases of the junction unmatched. CDR3 length: 18 residues.

The sample holds many counts of this clonotype. The chain recombines TRBV20-1 with TRBJ1-5; tentative D call: TRBD1 (5 bases). Germline CDR1 is DFQATT and CDR2 is SNEGSKA (reference sequence). V lost 3 bases to trimming and J lost 3 bases, with 12 bases between them. This CDR3 has 14 residues. CDR3 DNA sequence: TGCAGTGCTAGGGCTGCGGGGCTCAATCAGCCCCAGCATTTT. Its protein product is CSARAAGLNQPQHF.

This chain joins TRBV11-2 and TRBJ2-1, with 9 bases matching TRBD2. With 1 base clipped from V and 7 bases from J, the junction kept 2 bases outside the gene matches. Germline V gene lookup returns CDR1 SGHAT and CDR2 FQNNGV. The CDR3 length is 14 residues. The CDR3 DNA is TGTGCCAGCAGCTTAGGTCTAGCGGGAAATGAGCAGTTCTTC. This translates into CASSLGLAGNEQFF.

The V and J genes are TRBV6-1 and TRBJ1-2; the D gene is possibly TRBD1 (5 bases). The CDR3 consists of 14 residues. CDR1 MNHNS and CDR2 SASEGT come from the germline V gene. Trimming stripped 4 bases from V and 1 base from J, with 10 bases between. DNA of the CDR3: TGTGCCAGCAGTGGCCAGGGATTTAACTATGGCTACACCTTC. Translated: CASSGQGFNYGYTF.